This entry lists 23 T cell receptor beta chains sequenced from one sample in a study of CD8 T cells in Susac syndrome. It was with random hexamers that roughly 0.5 to 1 ug RNA was reverse transcribed. TCRdb passed the immunoSEQ multiplex PCR reads through MiXCR, listing each CDR3 protein once. The data contain 130,000 or so distinct CDR3 sequences, over 75% of them singletons. The sequencing input was CD8+ T cells from PBMCs. All receptors come from a human donor with multiple sclerosis.

The chain recombines TRBV7-9 with TRBJ1-5, with D uncertain. The CDR3 runs 15 residues. CDR1 SEHNR and CDR2 FQNEAQ come from the germline V gene (reference sequence). V lost 4 bases and J 6 bases, leaving 16 bases between the germline ends. DNA for the CDR3: TGTGCCAGCAGCTCCCCCCGGGCTATAGGTCAGCCCCAGCATTTT. Encoded protein: CASSSPRAIGQPQHF.

This CDR3 is CSARPLGLYGYTF. The CDR3 coding sequence is TGCAGTGCTAGACCTCTGGGACTTTATGGCTACACCTTC. The gene calls are TRBV20-1 and TRBJ1-2; possibly TRBD1 for D (5 bases). The ends were cut back, 2 bases at V and 5 bases at J, with 12 bases in the middle. Per the germline V gene, CDR1 is DFQATT and CDR2 is SNEGSKA (reference sequence). The CDR3 is 13 amino acids.

The DNA of the CDR3 is TGTGCCAGCAGCGACGTGTATAGCAATCAGCCCCAGCATTTT. Translating gives CASSDVYSNQPQHF. The chain combines TRBV7-9 with TRBJ1-5, with D unclear. Trimming stripped 5 bases from V and 0 bases from J, with 8 bases between. The length of the CDR3 is 14 residues. CDR1 and CDR2 from the germline V gene are SEHNR and FQNEAQ (reference sequence).

The genes are TRBV5-1 and TRBJ2-7, with a tentative D call TRBD2 (6 bases). The length of the CDR3 is 14 residues. V was clipped by 0 bases and J by 6 bases, with 13 bases between them. CDR1 and CDR2 from the germline V gene are SGHRS and YFSETQ. This CDR3 reads CASSLGSGVGEQYV. In nucleotides, the CDR3 is TGCGCCAGCAGCTTGGGTTCGGGAGTGGGCGAGCAGTACGTC.

The chain carries TRBV27 and TRBJ1-1, with no clear D. CDR3 length: 15 amino acids. Germline V CDR1 and CDR2: MNHEY, SMNVEV (reference sequence). V lost 5 bases and J 7 bases, leaving 20 bases between the germline ends. The CDR3 DNA reads TGTGCCAGCAGTCCCAGAAGCCCTGGATCAAGTGAAGCTTTCTTT. As protein: CASSPRSPGSSEAFF.

This rearrangement joins TRBV12-3 or TRBV12-4 to TRBJ1-2, with TRBD1 matching 7 bases. This CDR3 comprises 20 residues. V lost 4 bases, J lost 1 base, and 21 bases stayed unmatched. This chain's CDR3 is CASSSDYRESGTDHNYGYTF. The CDR3 DNA follows: TGTGCCAGCAGTTCAGATTACAGGGAATCCGGGACAGACCATAACTATGGCTACACCTTC.

The genes are TRBV7-8 and TRBJ2-7; 7 positions match TRBD1. This CDR3 has 15 residues. CDR1 and CDR2 (germline): SGHVS, FQNEAQ. After removal of 6 bases from V and 2 bases from J, the junction contained 10 bases not matched to a gene. CDR3 in DNA: TGTGCCAGCAGGCCTGGGCAGGGGGATACCTACGAGCAGTACTTC. Amino acids: CASRPGQGDTYEQYF.

This clonotype has more than one count but fewer than ten. The chain links TRBV20-1 to TRBJ2-7; no clear D gene. CDR1 is DFQATT, CDR2 SNEGSKA, per germline (reference sequence). The V gene lost 0 bases and the J gene lost 3 bases, with 15 bases spanning the gap. This CDR3 has 15 amino acids. The CDR3 sequence is CSARDLEAVHYEQYF. CDR3 nucleotides: TGCAGTGCTAGAGATCTTGAGGCAGTACACTACGAGCAGTACTTC.

V gene TRBV19 combines with J gene TRBJ1-1, with TRBD1 identical over 9 bases. The length of the CDR3 is 15 residues. Trimming removed 4 bases from V and 6 bases from J; junction bases left unmatched: 9. Germline V gives CDR1 LNHDA, CDR2 SQIVND (reference sequence). CDR3 sequence reads: CASSNGQGFWAEAFF. In DNA, the CDR3 is TGTGCCAGTAGTAATGGACAGGGGTTTTGGGCTGAAGCTTTCTTT.

The rearrangement links TRBV27 to TRBJ2-1; the match to TRBD2 covers 10 bases. The CDR3 has 14 residues. V lost 6 bases, J lost 6 bases, and 5 bases stayed unmatched. The germline gives CDR1 MNHEY, CDR2 SMNVEV (reference sequence). In DNA, the CDR3 is TGTGCCAGCAGCCGCGGGACTAGCGTCAATGAGCAGTTCTTC. It is translated as CASSRGTSVNEQFF.

The gene calls are TRBV28 and TRBJ2-1, with unresolved D. This CDR3 is built from 11 residues. V was pared by 6 bases and J by 8 bases, with 8 bases between. Looked up from germline, CDR1 is MDHEN and CDR2 is SYDVKM. The CDR3 nucleotides read TGTGCCAGCAGCCTAATGGATGAGCAGTTCTTC. This gives the protein CASSLMDEQFF. Complete variable domain (other parts from reference TRBV28 and TRBJ2-1): DVKVTQSSRYLVKRTGEKVFLECVQDMDHENMFWYRQDPGLGLRLIYFSYDVKMKEKGDIPEGYSVSREKKERFSLILESASTNQTSMYLCASSLMDEQFFGPGTRLTVL.

This sequence joins TRBV2 and TRBJ1-1; TRBD1 might be the D (5 bases). This CDR3 contains 16 residues. CDR1 is SNHLY and CDR2 is FYNNEI in the germline V gene. The ends were cut back, 6 bases at V and 3 bases at J, with 20 bases in the middle. The CDR3 DNA is TGTGCCAGCAGCGGGGACCGGACCCCCAAGGACACTGAAGCTTTCTTT. Protein sequence: CASSGDRTPKDTEAFF.

The V call is TRBV3-1, the J call TRBJ1-2; no clear D. The V end was cut by 0 bases, the J end by 6 bases, with 17 bases between. This CDR3 spans 16 amino acids. Germline V CDR1 and CDR2: LGHDT, YNNKEL (reference sequence). CDR3 sequence reads: CASSQDIGFSWDGYTF. The CDR3 DNA sequence: TGTGCCAGCAGCCAAGACATAGGCTTCTCCTGGGATGGCTACACCTTC.

The rearrangement uses TRBV19 and TRBJ1-5, with 10 bases that match TRBD1. J was trimmed by 0 bases and V by 8 bases; bases with no gene match: 13. The CDR3 extends over 18 amino acids. From germline, CDR1 is LNHDA and CDR2 SQIVND (reference sequence). This chain's CDR3 is CASRTDRGPSYSNQPQHF. CDR3 in DNA: TGTGCCAGTCGAACTGACAGGGGGCCCTCCTATAGCAATCAGCCCCAGCATTTT.

The chain employs TRBV4-2 and TRBJ2-1; 10 bases line up with TRBD2. The CDR3 length is 16 residues. With 1 base clipped from V and 5 bases from J, the junction kept 5 bases outside the gene matches. Germline V CDR1 and CDR2: LGHNA, YNFKEQ. For the CDR3, the DNA is TGTGCCAGCAGCCAAGGTCCCAGCGGGAGGGACAATGAGCAGTTCTTC. It is translated as CASSQGPSGRDNEQFF.

The count of this clonotype is one. The chain recombines TRBV6-5 with TRBJ1-5, with D maybe TRBD1 (5 bases). The V gene's germline CDR1 is MNHEY and CDR2 SVGAGI. The CDR3 runs 13 residues. V was trimmed by 4 bases and J by 6 bases, leaving 10 bases between them. The CDR3 reads CASSFQGAQPQHF. The CDR3 region has the DNA TGTGCCAGCAGTTTCCAGGGAGCTCAGCCCCAGCATTTT.

This clonotype showed up many times. V is TRBV7-9 and J is TRBJ2-1; the D gene is possibly TRBD2 (7 bases). The CDR3 sequence is 15 residues long. Looked up from germline, CDR1 is SEHNR and CDR2 is FQNEAQ (reference sequence). Trimming removed 1 base from V and 4 bases from J, with 11 bases in between. In DNA, the CDR3 is TGTGCCAGCAGCTTAGTGCGGGGGCGGTACAATGAGCAGTTCTTC. Translated, it gives CASSLVRGRYNEQFF. Looking up the rest from reference TRBV7-9 and TRBJ2-1 gives the full variable domain: DTGVSQNPRHKITKRGQNVTFRCDPISEHNRLYWYRQTLGQGPEFLTYFQNEAQLEKSRLLSDRFSAERPKGSFSTLEIQRTEQGDSAMYLCASSLVRGRYNEQFFGPGTRLTVL.

This clonotype was seen more than once but under ten times. This sequence joins TRBV12-3 or TRBV12-4 and TRBJ2-5, with D possibly being TRBD1 (5 bases). V shed 3 bases and J shed 1 base, with 9 bases lying between them. This CDR3 is built from 14 residues. In nucleotides, the CDR3 is TGTGCCAGCAGTTTGGGGCAGTTCCAAGAGACCCAGTACTTC. Translating it yields CASSLGQFQETQYF.

This clonotype has just one count. V usage is TRBV27 and J usage is TRBJ2-5; D may correspond to TRBD1 or TRBD2 (5 bases each). This CDR3 region has 14 residues. The germline V gene has CDR1 MNHEY and CDR2 SMNVEV (reference sequence). Trimming cost V 2 bases and J 5 bases, with 12 bases left between them. CDR3 DNA: TGTGCCAGCAGTTTAGTAGGGACGAGGGAGACCCAGTACTTC. Its translation: CASSLVGTRETQYF.

This clonotype was seen a single time. The chain has TRBV7-8 and TRBJ1-1, with D possibly matching TRBD1 (6 bases). The CDR3 extends over 16 amino acids. Deletions cut 2 bases from V and 1 base from J, with 14 bases between. Per the germline V gene, CDR1 is SGHVS and CDR2 is FQNEAQ. The CDR3 DNA reads TGTGCCAGCAGCTTAATACGGGACAAAGGGAACACTGAAGCTTTCTTT. This gives the protein CASSLIRDKGNTEAFF.

The rearrangement links TRBV7-9 to TRBJ2-1; possible D gene TRBD2, 6 bases. The V and J ends lost 5 bases and 3 bases respectively, with 11 bases between them. The CDR3 runs 14 residues. Per the germline V gene, CDR1 is SEHNR and CDR2 is FQNEAQ (reference sequence). The DNA for the CDR3 is TGTGCCAGCAGCCCGGGGGAGAGCTACAATGAGCAGTTCTTC. This encodes CASSPGESYNEQFF.

This clonotype was picked up one time. CDR3 nucleotides: TGTGCCACCAGTGAAGGGCTGTTACGGCAGTATTTT. Amino acid sequence: CATSEGLLRQYF. The chain uses TRBV24-1 and TRBJ2-3; D uncertain. The V gene's germline CDR1 is KGHDR and CDR2 SFDVKD. The CDR3 contains 12 residues. Trimming left V 4 bases short and J 11 bases short, with 12 bases between.

V and J are TRBV28 and TRBJ2-2; D uncertain. Germline CDR1 and CDR2: MDHEN and SYDVKM. The CDR3 runs to 14 residues. The germline V and J ends were trimmed by 4 bases and 6 bases, with 12 bases remaining between them. CDR3 bases: TGTGCCAGCAGTTCCCGTCTGGTCCCCGGGGAGCTGTTTTTT. This translates into CASSSRLVPGELFF.